This is a list of T cell receptor beta chains from one sample in a study of identical twins. In TCRdb, the 5' RACE reads were re-called with MiXCR into one record per CDR3 protein. Among about 460,000 distinct CDR3 sequences listed, around 14% were seen once. These sequences were also reported in another study, on yellow fever vaccine responses in identical twins.

Sequenced sample: CD4+ T cells sorted from blood. The receptors stem from a young woman in good health. CDR3s include the opening cysteine and the closing phenylalanine or tryptophan. A D gene is named only where the DNA matches it firmly. Expanded clones get a size class; other rows say once, few or many, or leave the size out.

d_gene	abundance	v_gene	j_gene	CDR3nt	CDR3aa
-	-	TRBV2	TRBJ2-7	TGTGCCAGCAGCGTTGACAGTATTATCTACGAGCAGTACTTC	CASSVDSIIYEQYF
-	once	TRBV29-1	TRBJ2-7	TGCAGCGTTGAAGACGACGGGGCTGAGCAGTACTTC	CSVEDDGAEQYF
-	-	TRBV5-1	TRBJ2-7	TGCGCCAGCAGCTTGGGGGCGGGGGCAACGGAGCAGTACTTC	CASSLGAGATEQYF
TRBD1	many	TRBV28	TRBJ2-5	TGTGCCAGCAGTTTATTCTTTAAGGGGACAGGTTTTAAAGAGACCCAGTACTTC	CASSLFFKGTGFKETQYF
-	-	TRBV7-2	TRBJ2-7	TGTACCAGCAGCCTCCCAGGGCCCTACGAGCAGTACTTC	CTSSLPGPYEQYF
-	-	TRBV11-2	TRBJ2-5	TGTGCCAGCAGCTTAGATCAGGAGCGGCAAGAGACCCAGTACTTC	CASSLDQERQETQYF
TRBD1	-	TRBV20-1	TRBJ2-7	TGCAGTGCAGACCCGAGGACAGGGGGCTACGAGCAGTACTTC	CSADPRTGGYEQYF
-	-	TRBV20-1	TRBJ2-5	TGCAGTGCTAGAGCGGGGAGCCTCCAAGAGACCCAGTACTTC	CSARAGSLQETQYF
-	few	TRBV14	TRBJ2-7	TGTGCCAGCAGCTCGCGGTCGGGGGTCAACGAGCAGTACTTC	CASSSRSGVNEQYF
TRBD1	-	TRBV6-1	TRBJ2-2	TGTGCCAGCAGTAGGGACAGGAATGCTCTGAACACCGGGGAGCTGTTTTTT	CASSRDRNALNTGELFF
-	many	TRBV6-2/TRBV6-3	TRBJ2-2	TGTGCCAGCAGCTACCTCAGGGGCGCCACCGGGGAGCTGTTTTTT	CASSYLRGATGELFF
-	few	TRBV5-5	TRBJ2-2	TGTGCCAGCAGCTTGGTAATGGGAGGAAGCGGGGAGCTGTTTTTT	CASSLVMGGSGELFF
-	many	TRBV28	TRBJ2-7	TGTGCCAGCAGTCCCGGGACGCGGTCCTACGAGCAGTACTTC	CASSPGTRSYEQYF
-	-	TRBV5-1	TRBJ2-1	TGCGCCAGCAGCTTCGGCCCAGAGAACAATGAGCAGTTCTTC	CASSFGPENNEQFF
TRBD2	many	TRBV4-3	TRBJ2-1	TGCGCCAGCAGCCTACGACTAGCGGGAGTAGCGGGCTACAATGAGCAGTTCTTC	CASSLRLAGVAGYNEQFF
TRBD2	few	TRBV24-1	TRBJ2-1	TGTGCCACCAGTGATTGGGAAAGCGGGAGTGTGAATGAGCAGTTCTTC	CATSDWESGSVNEQFF
-	few	TRBV11-1	TRBJ1-2	TGTGCCAGCTCTAGAAATGAGGACTATGGCTACACCTTC	CASSRNEDYGYTF
-	-	TRBV7-8	TRBJ2-7	TGTGCCAGCCGAGACAGGAACTACGAGCAGTACTTC	CASRDRNYEQYF
TRBD1	many	TRBV3-1	TRBJ2-2	TGTGCCGCTCGACAGGGTAGGGTCACCGGGGAGCTGTTTTTT	CAARQGRVTGELFF
TRBD1	-	TRBV5-8	TRBJ2-1	TGTGCCAGCTTTCCAAGACAGGGAAGCTCCTACAATGAGCAGTTCTTC	CASFPRQGSSYNEQFF
-	few	TRBV5-1	TRBJ2-4	TGCGCCAGCAGCTTGAAGGGAGTGGACATTCAGTACTTC	CASSLKGVDIQYF
TRBD1	few	TRBV10-2	TRBJ2-6	TGCGCCAGCGCTGGGACAGGGGGCACTGGGGCCAACGTCCTGACTTTC	CASAGTGGTGANVLTF
TRBD2	few	TRBV24-1	TRBJ2-5	TGTGCCACCAGTGAAGGGACTAGCGGGACCCAAGAGACCCAGTACTTC	CATSEGTSGTQETQYF
TRBD1	-	TRBV3-1	TRBJ1-4	TGTGCCAGCAGCCAAGATCTTGACAGGGGAGAAAAACTGTTTTTT	CASSQDLDRGEKLFF
-	many	TRBV12-3/TRBV12-4	TRBJ2-3	TGTGCCAGCAGTTTCGAAGACCCTACAGATACGCAGTATTTT	CASSFEDPTDTQYF
-	few	TRBV3-1	TRBJ1-4	TGTGCCAGCAGCCAACGACGGGGGGAGGGTGAAAAACTGTTTTTT	CASSQRRGEGEKLFF
TRBD1	-	TRBV7-9	TRBJ2-2	TGTGCCAGCAGCTTAGAGGGGGCGCCCGGGGAGCTGTTTTTT	CASSLEGAPGELFF
TRBD1	few	TRBV7-8	TRBJ2-1	TGTGCCAGCAGCGCCGGGACAGGGAACTACAATGAGCAGTTCTTC	CASSAGTGNYNEQFF
-	many	TRBV5-1	TRBJ1-4	TGCGCCAGCAGCTTGGCCGGTCGGCCGAAAAATGAAAAACTGTTTTTT	CASSLAGRPKNEKLFF
-	many	TRBV4-1	TRBJ1-2	TGCGCCAGCAGCCAAGATGATACAGTTTCTTCCTTCTATGGCTACACCTTC	CASSQDDTVSSFYGYTF
TRBD1	many	TRBV6-1	TRBJ1-5	TGTGCCAGCAGCCGGGGACAGGGCAATCAGCCCCAGCATTTT	CASSRGQGNQPQHF
-	many	TRBV3-1	TRBJ2-2	TGTGCCAGCAGCGCAGAGAACACCGGGGAGCTGTTTTTT	CASSAENTGELFF
TRBD1	many	TRBV12-3/TRBV12-4	TRBJ2-7	TGTGCCAGCCAACCCCCGGGACAGGGGTCATACGAGCAGTACTTC	CASQPPGQGSYEQYF
TRBD2	-	TRBV10-3	TRBJ2-7	TGTGCCTCCGCAGGGAAAATAAGGACTAGCGGGGGGTACGAGCAGTACTTC	CASAGKIRTSGGYEQYF
-	few	TRBV27	TRBJ2-2	TGTGCCAGCAGGGGCAAAGAGGCGACCGGGGAGCTGTTTTTT	CASRGKEATGELFF
-	-	TRBV10-3	TRBJ2-5	TGTGCCATAGGGTACCCTAGTAACCAGGGAGAGACCCAGTACTTC	CAIGYPSNQGETQYF
-	few	TRBV12-3/TRBV12-4	TRBJ2-6	TGTGCCAGCAGTTTATCGGGCAGGGGACACTCTGGGGCCAACGTCCTGACTTTC	CASSLSGRGHSGANVLTF
-	-	TRBV6-2/TRBV6-3	TRBJ1-5	TGTGCCAGCAGTTATGCCAATCAGCCCCAGCATTTT	CASSYANQPQHF
TRBD1	few	TRBV12-3/TRBV12-4	TRBJ2-7	TGTGCCAGCAGTTTAACGGGACAGTACGAGCAGTACTTC	CASSLTGQYEQYF
-	-	TRBV6-6	TRBJ2-5	TGTGCCAGCAGTTACCCCGGACAAGAGACCCAGTACTTC	CASSYPGQETQYF
TRBD1	few	TRBV20-1	TRBJ1-2	TGCAGTGCTAGCCAACAGGGGCCCCACACCTTC	CSASQQGPHTF
TRBD1	few	TRBV20-1	TRBJ2-1	TGCAGTGCTAGAGTTGGAGGGACAGGGGGAAATGAGCAGTTCTTC	CSARVGGTGGNEQFF
-	many	TRBV7-9	TRBJ2-3	TGTGCCAGCAGCTTAAAGGCAGGTAGCACAGATACGCAGTATTTT	CASSLKAGSTDTQYF
-	few	TRBV20-1	TRBJ2-5	TGCAGCGGAAGTGGAGGGAAAGAGACCCAGTACTTC	CSGSGGKETQYF
-	-	TRBV7-2	TRBJ2-3	TGTGCCAGCAGCCTAACCCGCCCGGGGAGGGATACGCAGTATTTT	CASSLTRPGRDTQYF
-	many	TRBV29-1	TRBJ2-3	TGCAGCGTTGATGACAGTCGCACAGATACGCAGTATTTT	CSVDDSRTDTQYF
TRBD2	few	TRBV7-2	TRBJ2-1	TGTGCCAGCAGCTTAGTTCTAGCGGGAGTGTGGTTCTTC	CASSLVLAGVWFF
TRBD2	-	TRBV3-1	TRBJ2-3	TGTGCCAGCAGCCAAGGGACTAGCGGGGGGTATACGCAGTATTTT	CASSQGTSGGYTQYF
-	few	TRBV11-2	TRBJ1-3	TGTGCCAGCAGCCGACGTCCGGACAGTCTAAACCACACTTCTGGAAACACCATATATTTT	CASSRRPDSLNHTSGNTIYF
TRBD2	-	TRBV6-5	TRBJ2-5	TGTGCCAGCAGTTACTTGCGGGGGGGGGAGACCCAGTACTTC	CASSYLRGGETQYF
TRBD2	-	TRBV24-1	TRBJ2-1	TGTGCCACCAGTGACTGGACTAGCGGCTACAATGAGCAGTTCTTC	CATSDWTSGYNEQFF
TRBD1	-	TRBV2	TRBJ2-4	TGTGCCAGCAGTTTTGACAGGGGGCTAGCCAAAAACATTCAGTACTTC	CASSFDRGLAKNIQYF
-	few	TRBV11-2	TRBJ2-7	TGTGCCAGCAGCTTTTCCAGGGGACCCTACGAGCAGTACTTC	CASSFSRGPYEQYF
-	few	TRBV7-2	TRBJ2-5	TGTGCCAGCAGCTTAGCCCACCAAGAGACCCAGTACTTC	CASSLAHQETQYF
TRBD2	-	TRBV18	TRBJ2-7	TGTGCCAGCTCACACAGCGGGGGCTCCTACGAGCAGTACTTC	CASSHSGGSYEQYF
-	few	TRBV9	TRBJ2-7	TGTGCCAGCAGCGTAGACCCAAGCTCCTACGAGCAGTACTTC	CASSVDPSSYEQYF
-	-	TRBV7-3	TRBJ2-3	TGTGCCAGCAGCTTAAGAGGAGGAATGGCAGATACGCAGTATTTT	CASSLRGGMADTQYF